Listed here is a single TCR beta chain. Its antigen is unidentified. This entry comes from a study of T cells after posttransplantation cyclophosphamide. This CDR3 region has 15 residues. The germline V gene encodes CDR1 MNHNS and CDR2 SASEGT. V was trimmed by 5 bases and J by 0 bases, leaving 10 bases between them. Study-wide results and limits: Recipient CMV seropositivity and CMV reactivation strongly tracked TRB clonality.

Method: immunoSEQ multiplex PCR; TCRdb's copy keeps in-frame clones and lacks some. The sample carries around 50,000 clones, roughly 92% recorded once. The chain is built from TRBV6-1 and TRBJ2-2; tentatively, D is TRBD1 (5 bases). The sequenced sample was PBMCs. This receptor was identified in a woman aged 50 to 65 in good health and a related stem cell transplant donor. In nucleotides, the CDR3 is TGTGCCAGCAGTTTTGAGGACACGAACACCGGGGAGCTGTTTTTT. Encoded protein: CASSFEDTNTGELFF.